The 2 T cell receptor beta chains below were found in one sample sequenced in a study of T cells in Graves' hyperthyroidism and ophthalmopathy. Template material for amplifying TCR beta CDR3 regions consisted of RNA transcripts. The study used the HTBI primer set for a first-round RT-PCR of the TCR CDR3. TCRdb re-called the multiplex PCR reads through MiXCR, storing one row per CDR3 protein. The table records almost 350,000 distinct CDR3 sequences, less than 20% of them present only once. Sequenced: blood. The receptors were gathered from a woman between 40 and 50 years old with Graves' ophthalmopathy.

This clonotype showed up many times. The rearrangement uses TRBV27 and TRBJ2-7, with D tentatively TRBD2 (6 bases). CDR3 length: 14 residues. The ends were cut back, 2 bases at V and 3 bases at J, with 11 bases in the middle. Germline-derived CDR1 and CDR2 are MNHEY and SMNVEV (reference sequence). The DNA of the CDR3 is TGTGCCAGCAGTTTAAATCGGGGGAACTACGAGCAGTACTTC. Protein product: CASSLNRGNYEQYF.

Ten or more counts support this clonotype. V and J are TRBV6-5 and TRBJ2-5, with TRBD2 as a possible D gene (5 bases). Per the germline V gene, CDR1 is MNHEY and CDR2 is SVGAGI. Trimming shortened V by 0 bases and J by 1 base, and 6 bases separated the two germline ends. This CDR3 has 14 amino acids. This chain's CDR3 is CASSYSGVQETQYF. The CDR3 DNA reads as TGTGCCAGCAGTTACTCCGGGGTCCAAGAGACCCAGTACTTC.